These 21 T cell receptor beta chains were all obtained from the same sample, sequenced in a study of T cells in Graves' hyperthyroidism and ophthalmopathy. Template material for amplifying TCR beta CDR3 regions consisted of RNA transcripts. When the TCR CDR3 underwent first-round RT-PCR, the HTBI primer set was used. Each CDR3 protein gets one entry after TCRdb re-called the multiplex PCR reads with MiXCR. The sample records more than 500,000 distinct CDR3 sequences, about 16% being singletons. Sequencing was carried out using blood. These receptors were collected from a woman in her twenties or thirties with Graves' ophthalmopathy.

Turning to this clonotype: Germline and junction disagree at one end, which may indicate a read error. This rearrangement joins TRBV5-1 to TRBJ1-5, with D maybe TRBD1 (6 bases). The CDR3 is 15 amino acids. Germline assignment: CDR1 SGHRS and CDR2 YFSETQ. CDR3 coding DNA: TGCGCCAGCTGCTTGGATGGGACACAAAATCAGCCCCAGCATTTT. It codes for CASCLDGTQNQPQHF.

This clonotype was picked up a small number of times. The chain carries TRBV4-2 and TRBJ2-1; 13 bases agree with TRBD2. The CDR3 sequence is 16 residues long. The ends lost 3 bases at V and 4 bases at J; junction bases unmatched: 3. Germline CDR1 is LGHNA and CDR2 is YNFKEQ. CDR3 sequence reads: CASSQQLAGGYNEQFF. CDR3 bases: TGTGCCAGCAGCCAGCAACTAGCGGGAGGGTACAATGAGCAGTTCTTC.

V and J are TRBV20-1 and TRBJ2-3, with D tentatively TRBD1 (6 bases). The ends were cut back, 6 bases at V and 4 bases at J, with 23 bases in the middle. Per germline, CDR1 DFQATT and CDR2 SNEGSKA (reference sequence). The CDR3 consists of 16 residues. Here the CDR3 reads CSADNHFTGNPDTQYF. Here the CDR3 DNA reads TGCAGTGCCGACAACCACTTCACAGGGAATCCAGATACGCAGTATTTT.

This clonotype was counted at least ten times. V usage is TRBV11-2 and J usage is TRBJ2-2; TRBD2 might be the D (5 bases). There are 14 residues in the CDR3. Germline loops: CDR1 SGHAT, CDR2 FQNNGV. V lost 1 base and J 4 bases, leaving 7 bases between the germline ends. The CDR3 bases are TGTGCCAGCAGCTTAGTCGGAGGCACCGGGGAGCTGTTTTTT. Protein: CASSLVGGTGELFF.

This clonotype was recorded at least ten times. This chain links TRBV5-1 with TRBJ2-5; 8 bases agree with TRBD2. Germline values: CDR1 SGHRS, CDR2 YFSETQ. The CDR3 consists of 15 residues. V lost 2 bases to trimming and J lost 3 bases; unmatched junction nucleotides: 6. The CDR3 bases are TGCGCCAGCAGCTTTAGCGGGAAAAAGGAAGAGACCCAGTACTTC. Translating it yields CASSFSGKKEETQYF.

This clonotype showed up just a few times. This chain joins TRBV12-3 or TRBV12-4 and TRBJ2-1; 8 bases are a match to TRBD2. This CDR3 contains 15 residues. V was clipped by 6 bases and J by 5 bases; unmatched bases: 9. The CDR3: CASRTSGLPNNEQFF. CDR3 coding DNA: TGTGCCAGCAGAACTAGCGGACTACCGAACAATGAGCAGTTCTTC.

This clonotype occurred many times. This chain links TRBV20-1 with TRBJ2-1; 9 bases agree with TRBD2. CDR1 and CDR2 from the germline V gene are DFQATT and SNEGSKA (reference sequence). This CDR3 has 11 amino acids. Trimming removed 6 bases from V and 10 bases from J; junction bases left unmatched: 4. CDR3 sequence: CSARRGGEQFF. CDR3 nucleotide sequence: TGCAGTGCCAGGCGGGGGGGCGAGCAGTTCTTC.

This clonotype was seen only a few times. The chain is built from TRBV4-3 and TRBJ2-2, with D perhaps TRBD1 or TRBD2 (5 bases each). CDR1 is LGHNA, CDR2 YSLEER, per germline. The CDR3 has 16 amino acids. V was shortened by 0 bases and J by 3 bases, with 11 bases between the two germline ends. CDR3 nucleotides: TGCGCCAGCAGCCAAGACGTAGAGGGGTACACCGGGGAGCTGTTTTTT. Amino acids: CASSQDVEGYTGELFF.

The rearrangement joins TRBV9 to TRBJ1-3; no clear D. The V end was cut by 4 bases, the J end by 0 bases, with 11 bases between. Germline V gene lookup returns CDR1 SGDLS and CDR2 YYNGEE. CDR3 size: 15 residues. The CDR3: CASSPRVGSGNTIYF. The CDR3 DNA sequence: TGTGCCAGCAGCCCAAGAGTCGGCTCTGGAAACACCATATATTTT. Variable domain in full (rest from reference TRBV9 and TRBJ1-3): DSGVTQTPKHLITATGQRVTLRCSPRSGDLSVYWYQQSLDQGLQFLIQYYNGEERAKGNILERFSAQQFPDLHSELNLSSLELGDSALYFCASSPRVGSGNTIYFGEGSWLTVV.

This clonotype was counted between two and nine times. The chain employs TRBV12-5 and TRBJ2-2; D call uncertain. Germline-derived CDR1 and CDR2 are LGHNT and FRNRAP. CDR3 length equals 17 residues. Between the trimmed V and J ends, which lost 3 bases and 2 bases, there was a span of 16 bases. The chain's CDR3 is CASGLWPAVPNTGELFF. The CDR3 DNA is TGTGCTAGTGGTTTATGGCCCGCGGTCCCAAACACCGGGGAGCTGTTTTTT. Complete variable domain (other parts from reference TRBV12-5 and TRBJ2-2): DARVTQTPRHKVTEMGQEVTMRCQPILGHNTVFWYRQTMMQGLELLAYFRNRAPLDDSGMPKDRFSAEMPDATLATLKIQPSEPRDSAVYFCASGLWPAVPNTGELFFGEGSRLTVL.

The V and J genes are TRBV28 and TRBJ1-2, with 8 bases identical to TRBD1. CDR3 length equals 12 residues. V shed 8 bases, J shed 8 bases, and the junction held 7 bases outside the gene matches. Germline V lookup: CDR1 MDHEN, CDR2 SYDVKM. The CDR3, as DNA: TGTGCCAGCTCCAGGGGGCTAGCGGGCTACACCTTC. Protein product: CASSRGLAGYTF.

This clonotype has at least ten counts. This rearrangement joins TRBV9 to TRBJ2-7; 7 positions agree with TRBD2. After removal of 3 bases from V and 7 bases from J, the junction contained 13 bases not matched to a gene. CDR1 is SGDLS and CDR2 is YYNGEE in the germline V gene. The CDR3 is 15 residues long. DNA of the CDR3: TGTGCCAGCAGCGGAGCTGTGGGAGGGCCTGAAGAGCAGTACTTC. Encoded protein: CASSGAVGGPEEQYF.

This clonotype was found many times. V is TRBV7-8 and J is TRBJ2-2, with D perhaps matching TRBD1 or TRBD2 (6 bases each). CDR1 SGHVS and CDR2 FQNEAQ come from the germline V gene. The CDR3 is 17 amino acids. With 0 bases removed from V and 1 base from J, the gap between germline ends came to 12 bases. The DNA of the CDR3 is TGTGCCAGCAGCTTAGCGCACGGGGGCCTGAACACCGGGGAGCTGTTTTTT. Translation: CASSLAHGGLNTGELFF.

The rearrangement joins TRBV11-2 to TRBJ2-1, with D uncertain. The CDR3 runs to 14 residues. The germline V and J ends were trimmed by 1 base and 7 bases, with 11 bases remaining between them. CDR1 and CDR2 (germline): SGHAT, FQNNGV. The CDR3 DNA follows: TGTGCCAGCAGCTTAGCCGGGCAGCCTAATGAGCAGTTCTTC. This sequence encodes CASSLAGQPNEQFF.

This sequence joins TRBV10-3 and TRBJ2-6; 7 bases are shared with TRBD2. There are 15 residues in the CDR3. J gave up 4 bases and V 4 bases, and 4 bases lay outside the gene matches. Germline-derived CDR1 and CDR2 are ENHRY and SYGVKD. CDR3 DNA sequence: TGTGCCATCAGTGGCGGGGGTAACGGGGCCAACGTCCTGACTTTC. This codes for CAISGGGNGANVLTF.

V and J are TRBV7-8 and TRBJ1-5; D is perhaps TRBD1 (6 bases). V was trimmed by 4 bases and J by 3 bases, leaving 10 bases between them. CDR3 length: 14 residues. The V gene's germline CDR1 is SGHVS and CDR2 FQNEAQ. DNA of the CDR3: TGTGCCAGCAGCTCCGGACAGATCAATCAGCCCCAGCATTTT. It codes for CASSSGQINQPQHF.

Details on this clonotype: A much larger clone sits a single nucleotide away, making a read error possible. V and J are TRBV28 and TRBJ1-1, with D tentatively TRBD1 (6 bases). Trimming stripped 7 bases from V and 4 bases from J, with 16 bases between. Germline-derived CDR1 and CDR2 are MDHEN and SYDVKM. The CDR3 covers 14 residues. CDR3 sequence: CASTLGRGATEAFF. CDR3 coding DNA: TGTGCCAGCACCCTTGGACGGGGGGCCACTGAAGCTTTCTTT. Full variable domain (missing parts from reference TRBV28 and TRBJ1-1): DVKVTQSSRYLVKRTGEKVFLECVQDMDHENMFWYRQDPGLGLRLIYFSYDVKMKEKGDIPEGYSVSREKKERFSLILESASTNQTSMYLCASTLGRGATEAFFGQGTRLTVV.

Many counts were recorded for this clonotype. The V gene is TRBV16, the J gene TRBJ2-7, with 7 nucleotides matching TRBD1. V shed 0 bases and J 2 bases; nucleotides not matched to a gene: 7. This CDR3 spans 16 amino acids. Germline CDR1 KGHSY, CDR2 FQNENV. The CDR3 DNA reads TGTGCCAGCAGCCAATCGGGAACAGGGGTTCCCTACGAGCAGTACTTC. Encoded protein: CASSQSGTGVPYEQYF.

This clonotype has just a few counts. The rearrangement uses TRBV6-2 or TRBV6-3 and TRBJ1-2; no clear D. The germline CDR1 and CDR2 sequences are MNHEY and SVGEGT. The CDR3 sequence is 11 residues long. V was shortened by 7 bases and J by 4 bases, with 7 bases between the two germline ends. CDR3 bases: TGTGCCAGCACAGGACTCTATGGCTACACCTTC. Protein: CASTGLYGYTF.

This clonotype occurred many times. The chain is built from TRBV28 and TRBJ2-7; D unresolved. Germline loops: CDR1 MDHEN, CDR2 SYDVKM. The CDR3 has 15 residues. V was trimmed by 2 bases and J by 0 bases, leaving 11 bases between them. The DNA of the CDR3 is TGTGCCAGCAGTTTAGTGACGCTTAGCTCCTACGAGCAGTACTTC. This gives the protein CASSLVTLSSYEQYF.

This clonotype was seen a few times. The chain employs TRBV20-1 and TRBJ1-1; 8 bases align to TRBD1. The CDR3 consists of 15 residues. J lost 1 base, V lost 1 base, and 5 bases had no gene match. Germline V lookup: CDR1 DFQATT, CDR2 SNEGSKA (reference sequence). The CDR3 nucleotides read TGCAGTGCTAGAGCCCCGGACAGGGAGAACACTGAAGCTTTCTTT. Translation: CSARAPDRENTEAFF.